These T cell receptor beta chains were read from a single sample in a study of CDR3 diversity in severe acne. TCRdb used MiXCR to reprocess the PCR reads, holding one entry per CDR3 protein. The sample contains under 100,000 distinct CDR3 sequences, 45% to 50% of which appear only once. Sequences were obtained from blood. These receptors all stem from a male donor in good health, serving as a control. Each CDR3 is given with its conserved first and last residue. A D gene is named only where the DNA matches it firmly. A clone size is listed for some rows: how often the clone was seen (once, few, many), or a class if it is expanded.

16,TRBD2,NA,TRBV6-1,TRBJ2-1,CASSQSGGGSYNEQFF,TGTGCCAGCAGTCAGAGCGGGGGCGGTTCCTACAATGAGCAGTTCTTC
16,TRBD1,NA,TRBV19,TRBJ2-6,CASKTGQPSGANVLTF,TGTGCCAGCAAAACGGGACAGCCCTCTGGGGCCAACGTCCTGACTTTC
19,TRBD2,NA,TRBV20-1,TRBJ2-3,CSASPTSGRMRWYTDTQYF,TGCAGTGCTTCCCCGACTAGCGGGAGAATGAGGTGGTACACAGATACGCAGTATTTT
15,NA,NA,TRBV12-3/TRBV12-4,TRBJ2-6,CASSTGSTGANVLTF,TGTGCCAGCAGCACAGGGAGCACTGGGGCCAACGTCCTGACTTTC
16,NA,few,TRBV2,TRBJ1-2,CASSEAGELANYGYTF,TGTGCCAGCAGTGAAGCGGGGGAGTTAGCTAACTATGGCTACACCTTC
13,NA,NA,TRBV20-1,TRBJ1-1,CSVLRTGYTEAFF,TGCAGTGTTCTACGAACAGGCTACACTGAAGCTTTCTTT
16,TRBD1,NA,TRBV24-1,TRBJ2-1,CATSDFPGTGPDTQFF,TGTGCCACCAGTGATTTTCCCGGGACAGGGCCAGATACGCAGTTCTTC
13,NA,few,TRBV6-1,TRBJ1-2,CASSVGQLYGYTF,TGTGCCAGCAGTGTAGGACAGCTCTATGGCTACACCTTC
18,NA,medium-sized,TRBV7-6,TRBJ2-7,CASSRRQGSLPKTYEQYF,TGTGCCAGCAGTCGCCGTCAGGGGAGCCTACCCAAGACCTACGAGCAGTACTTC
17,TRBD1,many,TRBV6-1,TRBJ2-1,CAGDRGRSPGFYNEQFF,TGTGCCGGAGACAGGGGGCGAAGTCCTGGCTTCTACAATGAGCAGTTCTTC
14,TRBD1,NA,TRBV29-1,TRBJ1-2,CSVEGLGQGYGYTF,TGCAGCGTTGAAGGGTTGGGACAGGGCTATGGCTACACCTTC
17,TRBD2,NA,TRBV7-9,TRBJ2-3,CASSSRGLAANTDTQYF,TGTGCCAGCAGCTCCCGAGGACTAGCGGCCAACACAGATACGCAGTATTTT
13,TRBD1,NA,TRBV2,TRBJ1-1,CASSRQGYTEAFF,TGTGCCAGCAGCCGACAGGGCTACACTGAAGCTTTCTTT
12,TRBD1,few,TRBV29-1,TRBJ2-7,CSATGGAYEQYF,TGCAGTGCTACAGGGGGAGCCTACGAGCAGTACTTC
17,TRBD1,medium-sized,TRBV24-1,TRBJ2-5,CATSDPGKDRGQETQYF,TGTGCCACCAGTGACCCAGGGAAAGACAGGGGGCAAGAGACCCAGTACTTC
16,TRBD2,few,TRBV5-1,TRBJ2-5,CASSLARTAGPETQYF,TGCGCCAGCAGCTTGGCCCGAACAGCGGGACCGGAGACCCAGTACTTC
17,TRBD2,NA,TRBV7-9,TRBJ2-1,CASSLLAGALPYNEQFF,TGTGCCAGCAGCTTACTAGCGGGGGCCCTCCCGTACAATGAGCAGTTCTTC
11,NA,many,TRBV20-1,TRBJ1-2,CSVGRFDGYTF,TGCAGTGTCGGACGCTTTGATGGCTACACCTTC
15,NA,NA,TRBV28,TRBJ2-5,CASSLGTGSAETQYF,TGTGCCAGCAGTTTGGGTACAGGGAGTGCGGAGACCCAGTACTTC